The rows below give T cell receptor beta chains drawn from one sample of a study of human T cells and chemical hapten exposure. TCRdb re-called the RACE reads through MiXCR, storing one row per CDR3 protein. The data hold over 100,000 distinct CDR3 sequences, with 9% to 9.5% observed a single time. This specimen was whole blood, taken in connection with sensitization to the hapten diphenylcyclopropenone (DPC). These receptors came from a woman aged 35 to 49 with alopecia areata. Some clones in this sample may be carry-over from other donors' samples. Both conserved end residues are part of each CDR3. The order of the fields is D gene, J gene, clone size, V gene, CDR3 DNA, CDR3 protein. The D gene is left open where the match is weak. Clone size is given for some rows only: seen once, a few or many times, or a class if the clone is expanded.

d_call: NA; j_call: TRBJ2-7; clone_size: many; v_call: TRBV18; cdr3_nt: TGTGCCAGCTCACCGCTGACTGCCTCGAACGAGCAGTACTTC; cdr3_aa: CASSPLTASNEQYF
d_call: NA; j_call: TRBJ2-1; clone_size: many; v_call: TRBV7-6; cdr3_nt: TGTGCCAGCAGCTTGGGAGGTTTAAGGGATGAGCAGTTCTTC; cdr3_aa: CASSLGGLRDEQFF
d_call: NA; j_call: TRBJ2-7; clone_size: NA; v_call: TRBV29-1; cdr3_nt: TGCAGCGTTGAAGGAGCCACCGCCTACGAGCAGTACTTC; cdr3_aa: CSVEGATAYEQYF
d_call: TRBD1; j_call: TRBJ2-4; clone_size: many; v_call: TRBV28; cdr3_nt: TGTGCCAGCAGCTCACCGGGACAGCCGCGCATTCAGTACTTC; cdr3_aa: CASSSPGQPRIQYF
d_call: TRBD2; j_call: TRBJ2-7; clone_size: few; v_call: TRBV7-2; cdr3_nt: TGTGCCAGCAGCTTACGGACTAGCTTATCGGACGAGCAGTACTTC; cdr3_aa: CASSLRTSLSDEQYF
d_call: NA; j_call: TRBJ1-2; clone_size: many; v_call: TRBV6-2/TRBV6-3; cdr3_nt: TGTGCCAGCAGGGGACCCGGACAGACTGATGACTATGGCTACACCTTC; cdr3_aa: CASRGPGQTDDYGYTF
d_call: TRBD2; j_call: TRBJ2-1; clone_size: NA; v_call: TRBV3-1; cdr3_nt: TGTGCCAGCAGCCGAGACACTAGCGGGGGGGCCGGGAATGAGCAGTTCTTC; cdr3_aa: CASSRDTSGGAGNEQFF
d_call: TRBD2; j_call: TRBJ2-1; clone_size: many; v_call: TRBV7-9; cdr3_nt: TGTGCCAGCAGCCGACTAGCGGGGGGTTATTACAATGAGCAGTTCTTC; cdr3_aa: CASSRLAGGYYNEQFF
d_call: NA; j_call: TRBJ1-1; clone_size: many; v_call: TRBV6-4; cdr3_nt: TGTGCCAGCAGTGACTCGGAGGCAGGGGTCACTGAAGCTTTCTTT; cdr3_aa: CASSDSEAGVTEAFF
d_call: NA; j_call: TRBJ2-4; clone_size: NA; v_call: TRBV6-1; cdr3_nt: TGTGCCAGCAGTGATCACTCCCGAAACATTCAGTACTTC; cdr3_aa: CASSDHSRNIQYF
d_call: NA; j_call: TRBJ2-1; clone_size: many; v_call: TRBV9; cdr3_nt: TGTGCCAGCAGCGTAGTTCTGACAGGAATCAATGAGCAGTTCTTC; cdr3_aa: CASSVVLTGINEQFF
d_call: NA; j_call: TRBJ1-2; clone_size: NA; v_call: TRBV6-5; cdr3_nt: TGTGCCAGCAGTTACTCGACCGGGGTGGGTGATGGCTACACCTTC; cdr3_aa: CASSYSTGVGDGYTF
d_call: NA; j_call: TRBJ1-6; clone_size: NA; v_call: TRBV18; cdr3_nt: TGTGCCAGCCGCCTGGGAACTTCACCCCTCCACTTT; cdr3_aa: CASRLGTSPLHF
d_call: NA; j_call: TRBJ1-1; clone_size: many; v_call: TRBV18; cdr3_nt: TGTGCCAGCTCACCAACCCGCCAGCGGGTGAGTCGGAACACTGAAGCTTTCTTT; cdr3_aa: CASSPTRQRVSRNTEAFF
d_call: TRBD2; j_call: TRBJ2-1; clone_size: few; v_call: TRBV11-3; cdr3_nt: TGTGCCAGCAGCCACCGACTAGCGGGGGAGAACAATGAGCAGTTCTTC; cdr3_aa: CASSHRLAGENNEQFF
d_call: NA; j_call: TRBJ1-6; clone_size: many; v_call: TRBV18; cdr3_nt: TGTGCCAGCTCACGGGGGCCAGGGGCTAATTCACCCCTCCACTTT; cdr3_aa: CASSRGPGANSPLHF
d_call: TRBD1; j_call: TRBJ1-5; clone_size: few; v_call: TRBV6-2/TRBV6-3; cdr3_nt: TGTGCCAGTACCCGGGACAGGGTGGATCAGCCCCAGCATTTT; cdr3_aa: CASTRDRVDQPQHF
d_call: NA; j_call: TRBJ2-1; clone_size: many; v_call: TRBV4-3; cdr3_nt: TGCGCCAGCAGCCGGAAGACCACGGGACTGAACAATGAGCAGTTCTTC; cdr3_aa: CASSRKTTGLNNEQFF
d_call: NA; j_call: TRBJ1-2; clone_size: NA; v_call: TRBV6-2/TRBV6-3; cdr3_nt: TGTGCCAACAGTTCCCCCTCAGCCGGGACACAAGGATGGGGCTACACCTTC; cdr3_aa: CANSSPSAGTQGWGYTF
d_call: NA; j_call: TRBJ1-1; clone_size: few; v_call: TRBV10-3; cdr3_nt: TGTGCCATCAGTGAGTCACCTTTCCGGAACACTGAAGCTTTCTTT; cdr3_aa: CAISESPFRNTEAFF
d_call: NA; j_call: TRBJ1-2; clone_size: many; v_call: TRBV4-1; cdr3_nt: TGCGCCAGCAGCCTAGCGGCAGGGGCGGACTTTGGCTACACCTTC; cdr3_aa: CASSLAAGADFGYTF
d_call: NA; j_call: TRBJ2-7; clone_size: many; v_call: TRBV15; cdr3_nt: TGTGCCACCAGCAGAGGCCCCTCCTACGAGCAGTACTTC; cdr3_aa: CATSRGPSYEQYF
d_call: NA; j_call: TRBJ2-6; clone_size: many; v_call: TRBV29-1; cdr3_nt: TGCAGCGGACCATCAGACACTTCTGGGGCCAACGTCCTGACTTTC; cdr3_aa: CSGPSDTSGANVLTF